These 20 T cell receptor beta chains were sequenced from one sample in a study of shared clonotypes between healthy human individuals. TCRdb's table, derived via immunoSEQ multiplex PCR, lists solely in-frame clones and lacks some. The repertoire holds some 530,000 clones, with 70% to 80% as singletons. The specimen sequenced was PBMCs. These receptors were obtained from a woman aged 40 to 50 in good health. Some clones in this sample may be carry-over from other donors' samples.

This clone has only one observation. The chain couples TRBV7-2 to TRBJ1-3, with D uncertain. Germline V gene sequence: CDR1 SGHTA, CDR2 FQGNSA. The ends were cut back, 0 bases at V and 0 bases at J, with 9 bases in the middle. The CDR3 loop spans 16 amino acids. As DNA, the CDR3 is TGTGCCAGCAGCTTAGCGGGAGCGGTCTCTGGAAACACCATATATTTT. It translates to CASSLAGAVSGNTIYF.

The V gene is TRBV18, the J gene TRBJ1-4; 7 nucleotides line up with TRBD1. The CDR3 contains 15 residues. Trimming took 5 bases from V and 6 from J; bases not matched to a gene: 9. Looked up from germline, CDR1 is KGHSH and CDR2 is LQKENI. In DNA, the CDR3 is TGTGCCAGCTCAGCGAACAGGGGATTTGATGAAAAACTGTTTTTT. This sequence encodes CASSANRGFDEKLFF.

To note about this clone: A much bigger clone sits one base away, suggesting this may be a read error. The chain employs TRBV15 and TRBJ2-5, with D hard to call. The ends were cut back, 1 base at V and 0 bases at J, with 15 bases in the middle. Per germline, CDR1 LNHNV and CDR2 YYDKDF (reference sequence). The CDR3 consists of 17 residues. The chain's CDR3 is CATSRVWSATYQETQYF. The CDR3 region has the DNA TGTGCCACCAGCAGAGTGTGGTCAGCAACGTACCAAGAGACCCAGTACTTC.

The sample holds many counts of this clone. V is TRBV2 and J is TRBJ2-7; 13 bases fit TRBD2. The V gene's germline CDR1 is SNHLY and CDR2 FYNNEI. Unmatched junction bases numbered 6, after V lost 0 bases and J lost 7 bases. This CDR3 region has 16 residues. CDR3 DNA sequence: TGTGCCAGCAGTGAAGCCGGACTAGCGGGAGCGGGAGAGCAGTACTTC. Its translation: CASSEAGLAGAGEQYF.

V is TRBV19 and J is TRBJ2-5; perhaps TRBD2 as D (6 bases). Germline V gene lookup returns CDR1 LNHDA and CDR2 SQIVND (reference sequence). The CDR3 loop spans 15 amino acids. Trimming took off 5 bases at V and 3 bases at J, with 16 bases between the two ends. CDR3 sequence: CASSLNRGGEETQYF. CDR3 nucleotide sequence: TGTGCCAGTAGTTTAAATAGGGGAGGAGAAGAGACCCAGTACTTC.

Worth noting for this clone: Other DNA sequences in this sample translate to the same CDR3. This chain joins TRBV18 and TRBJ2-1; 11 bases fit TRBD1. Germline CDR1 KGHSH, CDR2 LQKENI. V lost 4 bases, J lost 4 bases, and 3 bases stayed unmatched. The CDR3 is made up of 15 amino acids. In DNA, the CDR3 is TGTGCCAGCTCACGCGGACAGGGGGCTTACAATGAGCAGTTCTTC. It translates to CASSRGQGAYNEQFF.

The chain uses TRBV29-1 and TRBJ2-3; 8 bases are a match to TRBD1. The junction had 9 bases not matched to a gene; V was cut back by 6 bases and J by 1 base. The CDR3 sequence is 15 residues long. From germline, CDR1 is SQVTM and CDR2 ANQGSEA. The CDR3 sequence: CSVASGQGRTDTQYF. CDR3 DNA sequence: TGCAGCGTCGCAAGCGGACAGGGCCGCACAGATACGCAGTATTTT.

As to this clone: Other DNA sequences of this sample code for an identical CDR3. J is TRBJ1-5 and V is TRBV7-2; tentative D call: TRBD1 (5 bases). The length of the CDR3 is 18 residues. The V end was cut by 2 bases, the J end by 0 bases, with 17 bases between. CDR1 and CDR2 (germline): SGHTA, FQGNSA. This CDR3 is CASSLSPGGSGSNQPQHF. The CDR3 DNA reads TGTGCCAGCAGCTTAAGCCCGGGGGGATCTGGTAGCAATCAGCCCCAGCATTTT.

This clone was seen more than once but under ten times. The chain is built from TRBV7-9 and TRBJ1-1, with D perhaps matching TRBD1 (6 bases). V lost 1 base and J lost 4, with 7 bases in between. The CDR3 is 13 residues long. Germline loops: CDR1 SEHNR, CDR2 FQNEAQ (reference sequence). This CDR3 is CASSLGGATEAFF. CDR3 DNA: TGTGCCAGCAGCTTAGGGGGGGCCACTGAAGCTTTCTTT.

J is TRBJ1-3 and V is TRBV5-5; 8 positions match TRBD1. Trimming took 4 bases from V and 4 from J; bases not matched to a gene: 10. CDR3 length: 16 amino acids. Germline V gene sequence: CDR1 SGHKS, CDR2 YYEKEE (reference sequence). The CDR3 DNA follows: TGTGCCAGCAGCCCCACGACAGGGGCCGACGGAAACACCATATATTTT. Encoded protein: CASSPTTGADGNTIYF.

CDR3 bases: TGTGCCAGCAGCTTAGTTCCCCAAGAGACCCAGTACTTC. Translation gives CASSLVPQETQYF. This chain links TRBV7-6 with TRBJ2-5; D is unresolved. The CDR3 length is 13 residues. Germline-derived CDR1 and CDR2 are SGHVS and FNYEAQ. The germline V and J ends were trimmed by 1 base and 1 base, with 4 bases remaining between them.

This clone was picked up a small number of times. This chain links TRBV15 with TRBJ1-1; D uncertain. Germline V gene lookup returns CDR1 LNHNV and CDR2 YYDKDF (reference sequence). Trimming removed 0 bases from V and 7 bases from J, with 15 bases in between. The CDR3 extends over 15 amino acids. CDR3 sequence reads: CATSRDAAAADEAFF. CDR3 DNA: TGTGCCACCAGCAGAGATGCTGCGGCCGCCGATGAAGCTTTCTTT.

This chain links TRBV7-2 with TRBJ2-4; D unclear. The CDR3 extends over 12 amino acids. Germline CDR1 reads SGHTA; CDR2 reads FQGNSA. V was shortened by 8 bases and J by 4 bases, with 9 bases between the two germline ends. CDR3 region: CASCSKKNIQYF. In DNA form, the CDR3 reads TGTGCCAGCTGCAGTAAGAAAAACATTCAGTACTTC.

The V gene is TRBV27, the J gene TRBJ2-7; 8 nucleotides line up with TRBD2. The CDR3 totals 15 residues. Germline V lookup: CDR1 MNHEY, CDR2 SMNVEV (reference sequence). V shed 4 bases, J shed 7 bases, and the junction held 12 bases outside the gene matches. CDR3 sequence (DNA): TGTGCCAGCAGTTCCCACCGGGAGGGCCGGCGGGAGCAGTACTTC. It codes for CASSSHREGRREQYF.

This clone was observed once. CDR3 sequence reads: CASSLQGEFADTQYF. CDR3 in DNA: TGTGCCAGCAGCTTACAGGGAGAATTCGCAGATACGCAGTATTTT. The chain joins TRBV7-3 to TRBJ2-3; D assignment may be TRBD1 or TRBD2 (5 bases each). The V end lost 2 bases, the J end lost 4 bases, and 13 bases lay between the germline ends. Germline assignment: CDR1 SGHTA and CDR2 FQGTGA. The CDR3 is 15 residues long.

V and J are TRBV19 and TRBJ1-6; TRBD1 might be the D (5 bases). V shed 2 bases and J shed 9 bases, with 17 bases lying between them. Germline CDR1 LNHDA, CDR2 SQIVND (reference sequence). This CDR3 has 16 residues. The DNA of the CDR3 is TGTGCCAGTAGTATATCGAGCGGGGCCACGAGTTCACCCCTCCACTTT. Its protein is CASSISSGATSSPLHF.

There are a few counts of this clone. The chain employs TRBV18 and TRBJ1-1, with no clear D. This CDR3 comprises 14 residues. V lost 6 bases and J 1 base, leaving 12 bases between the germline ends. CDR1 is KGHSH and CDR2 is LQKENI in the germline V gene. The CDR3 DNA sequence: TGTGCCAGCTCCCCCGGGATTTGGAACACTGAAGCTTTCTTT. Protein product: CASSPGIWNTEAFF.

The rearrangement joins TRBV28 to TRBJ2-1, with a possible D match to TRBD1 (6 bases). V lost 5 bases and J lost 3, with 14 bases in between. Germline CDR1 reads MDHEN; CDR2 reads SYDVKM. The CDR3 extends over 15 amino acids. CDR3: CASSTPGRGYNEQFF. CDR3 bases: TGTGCCAGCAGTACCCCGGGCAGGGGCTACAATGAGCAGTTCTTC.

V and J are TRBV2 and TRBJ2-7; the D gene is possibly TRBD1 (5 bases). V lost 0 bases, J lost 3 bases, and 6 bases lay in between. CDR1 is SNHLY, CDR2 FYNNEI, per germline. The CDR3 is 13 residues long. Here the CDR3 reads CASSEATGYEQYF. The CDR3 region has the DNA TGTGCCAGCAGTGAAGCAACAGGCTACGAGCAGTACTTC.

As to this clone: Relative to the germline gene, one junction end is altered; a read error may explain this. The sample holds other DNA sequences that translate to the same CDR3. The genes are TRBV15 and TRBJ1-1, with 8 bases lining up with TRBD1. CDR1 is LNHNV, CDR2 YYDKDF, per germline (reference sequence). The CDR3 runs to 15 residues. Here the CDR3 reads CATSRGGQGHTEAFF. In nucleotides, the CDR3 is TGCGCCACCAGCAGAGGTGGACAGGGCCACACTGAAGCTTTCTTT.